The rows below give T cell receptor beta chains drawn from one sample of a study of T cells in tumors after PD-1 blockade. Profiling relied on immunoSEQ multiplex PCR, and the TCRdb table lists in-frame clones only, not all of them. The data show around 60,000 clones, about 82% seen once. The specimen comprised PBMCs, sampled before anti-PD-1 treatment. The origin of the receptors is a human donor with basal cell carcinoma. Both conserved end residues are part of each CDR3.

j_call,v_call,cdr3_aa
TRBJ1-3,TRBV9,CASSVAGDSSGNTIYF
TRBJ2-7,TRBV10-3,CAISESTGGSSEYF
TRBJ2-7,TRBV5-6,CASSLGRGFYEQYF
TRBJ1-1,TRBV29-1,CSVEGQGRRTEAFF
TRBJ2-7,TRBV27,CASSSTGPYEQYF
TRBJ2-3,TRBV7-2,CASSLGVGADTQYF
TRBJ1-5,TRBV5-6,CASSSGQVNQPQHF
TRBJ2-5,TRBV13,CASSFLGGGKETQYF
TRBJ2-3,TRBV7-3,CASSAAGGTSGSDTQYF
TRBJ1-6,TRBV2,CASSEGRSSYNSPLHF
TRBJ2-2,TRBV7-3,CASSLTPGLAGGQGAGELFF
TRBJ2-1,TRBV4-1,CASSQPLAGKLYVEQFF
TRBJ1-6,TRBV2,CASRGPNSPLHF
TRBJ1-2,TRBV5-1,CASSLDRGPNGYTF
TRBJ2-2,TRBV3-1/TRBV3-2,CASSPYATSGGARGTGELFF
TRBJ1-4,TRBV2,CASRLQGTNEKLFF
TRBJ2-2,TRBV7-7,CASSLGASDTGELFF
TRBJ2-4,TRBV6-5,CASTLRGSKNIQYF
TRBJ1-2,TRBV5-5,CASSLETGTRRKNYGYTF
TRBJ1-4,TRBV7-9,CASSLLQGNEKLFF
TRBJ2-1,TRBV30,CAWSAGGPNEQFF
TRBJ1-1,TRBV15,CATSRVQGRTEAFF
TRBJ2-3,TRBV4-1,CASSQAGQADTQYF
TRBJ1-2,TRBV6-5,CASSQTGNYGYTF
TRBJ2-7,TRBV27,CASSLATGAYEQYF
TRBJ2-7,TRBV19,CASSRYAGQRSYEQYF
TRBJ1-3,TRBV7-9,CASSLAGTEAGNTIYF
TRBJ2-7,TRBV7-6,CASSLSTSGANEQYF
TRBJ2-1,TRBV30,CAWMGSSSYNEQFF
TRBJ2-2,TRBV3-1/TRBV3-2,CASSQESWLAGGYTGELFF
TRBJ2-7,TRBV6-5,CASSYSRGTYEQYF
TRBJ1-6,TRBV5-1,CASSLAGRSPLHF
TRBJ2-2,TRBV19,CASSIWGNTGELFF
TRBJ1-6,TRBV2,CASSEAETNSPLHF
TRBJ2-7,TRBV10-3,CAISRSGPHSQDEQYF
TRBJ1-4,TRBV5-1,CASSFGRGREKLFF
TRBJ2-7,TRBV19,CARFYEQYF
TRBJ1-1,TRBV7-3,CASSLSGIGRGLNTEAFF
TRBJ1-5,TRBV19,CASTLGHNQPQHF
TRBJ2-2,TRBV5-6,CASLRISFSGELFF